Included here is one TCR gamma chain sequence, with context. The target antigen is unknown. The data were taken from a study of Vδ1+ human thymocytes. Points from the study as a whole: Thymic TRG and TRD repertoires appeared highly polyclonal, with Gaussian CDR3 length distributions.

Extracted RNA was reverse transcribed into cDNA. Pooled V-gene forward primers with one constant-region reverse primer generated the CDR3 amplicons by multiplex PCR. TCRdb reprocessed the multiplex PCR reads through CATT. This sample has tens of thousands of gamma-chain clones, with about 19% found just once. This CDR3 comprises 11 residues. Germline loops: CDR1 VTNTFY, CDR2 YDVSTARD (reference sequence). The ends lost 0 bases at V and 15 bases at J; junction bases unmatched: 8. V usage is TRGV3 and J usage is TRGJ1 or TRGJ2. This receptor was identified in a girl under three years old who had congenital heart surgery. Sequencing was performed on Vdelta1+ gamma-delta thymocytes from the thymus. The subset denotes: FACS-sorted CD3+ TCRalphabeta- TCRVdelta1+ TCRVdelta2- thymocytes. CDR3 in amino acids: CATWDRPVLLF. The CDR3 DNA sequence: TGTGCCACCTGGGACAGGCCGGTGCTACTCTTT.